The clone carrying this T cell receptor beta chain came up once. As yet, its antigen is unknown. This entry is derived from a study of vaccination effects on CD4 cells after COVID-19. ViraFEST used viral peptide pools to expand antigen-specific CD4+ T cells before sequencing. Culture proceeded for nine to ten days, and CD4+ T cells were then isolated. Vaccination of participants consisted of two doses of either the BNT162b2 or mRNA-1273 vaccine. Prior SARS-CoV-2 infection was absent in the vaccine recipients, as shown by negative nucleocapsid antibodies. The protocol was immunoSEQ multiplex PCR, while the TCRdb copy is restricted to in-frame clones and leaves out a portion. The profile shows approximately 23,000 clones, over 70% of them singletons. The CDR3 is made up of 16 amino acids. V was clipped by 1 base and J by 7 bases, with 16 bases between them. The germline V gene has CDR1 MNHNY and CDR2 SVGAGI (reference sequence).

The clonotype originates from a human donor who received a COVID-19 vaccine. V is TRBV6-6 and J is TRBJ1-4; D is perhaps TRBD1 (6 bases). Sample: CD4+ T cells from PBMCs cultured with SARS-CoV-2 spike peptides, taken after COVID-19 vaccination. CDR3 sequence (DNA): TGTGCCAGCAGTTACTTAGGGGGGGGGAGCAGTGAAAAACTGTTTTTT. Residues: CASSYLGGGSSEKLFF.